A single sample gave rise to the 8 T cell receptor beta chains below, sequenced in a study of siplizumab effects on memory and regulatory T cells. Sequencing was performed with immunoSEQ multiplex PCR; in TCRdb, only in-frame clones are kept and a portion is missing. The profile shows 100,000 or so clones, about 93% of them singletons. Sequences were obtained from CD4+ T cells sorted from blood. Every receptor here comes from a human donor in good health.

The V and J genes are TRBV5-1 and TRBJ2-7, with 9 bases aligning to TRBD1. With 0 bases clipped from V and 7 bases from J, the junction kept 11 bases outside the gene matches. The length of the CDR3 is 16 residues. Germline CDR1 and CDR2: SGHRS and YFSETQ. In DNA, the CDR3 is TGCGCCAGCAGCTTGGGGACACAGGGGGCCCCAGCAGAGCAGTACTTC. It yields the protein CASSLGTQGAPAEQYF. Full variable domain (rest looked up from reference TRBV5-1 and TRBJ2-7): KAGVTQTPRYLIKTRGQQVTLSCSPISGHRSVSWYQQTPGQGLQFLFEYFSETQRNKGNFPGRFSGRQFSNSRSEMNVSTLELGDSALYLCASSLGTQGAPAEQYFGPGTRLTVT.

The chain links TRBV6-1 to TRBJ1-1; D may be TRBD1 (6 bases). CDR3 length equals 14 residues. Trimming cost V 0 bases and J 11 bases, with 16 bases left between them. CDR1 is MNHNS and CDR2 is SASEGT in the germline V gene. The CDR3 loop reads CASSEAPGARVAFF. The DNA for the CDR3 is TGTGCCAGCAGTGAAGCTCCGGGGGCCCGGGTCGCTTTCTTT.

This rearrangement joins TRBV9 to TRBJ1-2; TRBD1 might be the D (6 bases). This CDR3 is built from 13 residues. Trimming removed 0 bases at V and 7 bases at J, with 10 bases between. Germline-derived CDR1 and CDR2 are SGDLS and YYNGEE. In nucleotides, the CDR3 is TGTGCCAGCAGCGTAGAGGCAGGGGTTGGCTACACCTTC. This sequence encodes CASSVEAGVGYTF.

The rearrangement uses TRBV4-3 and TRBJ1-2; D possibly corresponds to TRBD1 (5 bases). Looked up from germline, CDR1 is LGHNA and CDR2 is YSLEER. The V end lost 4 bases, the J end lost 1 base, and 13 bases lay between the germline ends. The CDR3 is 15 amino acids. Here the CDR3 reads CASSPGPSNNYGYTF. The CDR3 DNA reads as TGCGCCAGCAGCCCGGGGCCTTCAAATAACTATGGCTACACCTTC.

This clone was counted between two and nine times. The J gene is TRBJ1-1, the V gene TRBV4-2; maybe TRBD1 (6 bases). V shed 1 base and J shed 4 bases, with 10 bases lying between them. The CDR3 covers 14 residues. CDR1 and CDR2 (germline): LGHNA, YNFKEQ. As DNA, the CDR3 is TGTGCCAGCAGCCAAGGGTCGGGGGCCACTGAAGCTTTCTTT. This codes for CASSQGSGATEAFF.

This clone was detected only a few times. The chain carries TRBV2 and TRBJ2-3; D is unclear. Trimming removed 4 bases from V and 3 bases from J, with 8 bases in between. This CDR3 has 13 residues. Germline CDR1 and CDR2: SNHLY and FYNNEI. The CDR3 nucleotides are TGTGCCAGCAGTGGAAGTGGTACAGATACGCAGTATTTT. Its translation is CASSGSGTDTQYF.

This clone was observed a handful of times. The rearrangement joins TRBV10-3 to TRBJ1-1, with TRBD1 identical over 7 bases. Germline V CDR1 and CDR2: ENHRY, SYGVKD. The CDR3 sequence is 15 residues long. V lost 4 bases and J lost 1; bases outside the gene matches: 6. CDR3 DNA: TGTGCCATCAGTGTAACGGGACAGCAGAACACTGAAGCTTTCTTT. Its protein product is CAISVTGQQNTEAFF.

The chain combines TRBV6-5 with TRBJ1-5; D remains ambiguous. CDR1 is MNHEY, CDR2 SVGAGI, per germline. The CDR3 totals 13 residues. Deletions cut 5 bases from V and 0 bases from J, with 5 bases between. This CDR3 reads CASSTVSNQPQHF. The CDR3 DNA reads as TGTGCCAGCAGTACGGTTAGCAATCAGCCCCAGCATTTT.